The clone carrying this T cell receptor beta chain was found many times. Germline V gene sequence: CDR1 LGHNA, CDR2 YSLEER. J gave up 5 bases and V 4 bases, and 14 bases lay outside the gene matches. The CDR3 loop spans 18 amino acids. These data come from a study of patients and donors after allogeneic stem cell transplantation. TCRdb passed the RT-PCR reads through MiXCR, listing each CDR3 protein once. The table includes about a million distinct CDR3 sequences, roughly 18% detected once. This chain connects TRBV4-3 to TRBJ2-2; 9 bases agree with TRBD2. This sequence was found in a human donor who was either an allogeneic HSCT recipient or a stem cell or donor lymphocyte infusion donor (not recorded which). It is not recorded whose cells these are; they may come from a transplant donor. Sequencing was performed on blood, either unsorted or a sorted T cell fraction (not recorded which). The CDR3 DNA sequence: TGCGCCAGCAGCCGAGTGGTTCTAGCCAGCGGGGGGACCGGGGAGCTGTTTTTT. It yields the protein CASSRVVLASGGTGELFF.